This TCR beta chain was recovered during a study of immune cell composition in non-small cell lung cancer. This clone has only one observation. Its target is unknown. General study points: Overall clonality, unlike maximal tumour-associated clone frequency, did not predict TIL reactivity. Smoking pack-years did not significantly correlate with tumour TCR-beta clonality. Squamous lung tumours showed higher top 10 clone scores and clonality than adenocarcinomas.

The CDR3 contains 14 residues. Germline lookup yields CDR1 MNHNS and CDR2 SASEGT. The junction had 11 bases not matched to a gene; V was cut back by 7 bases and J by 6 bases. Repertoires were generated with immunoSEQ multiplex PCR, while TCRdb's copy carries only in-frame clones and drops some. Here the sample spans some 2,600 clones, around 85% being singletons. This chain links TRBV6-1 with TRBJ2-7, with 8 bases lining up with TRBD2. This clonotype was sampled from a human donor with non-small cell lung cancer. The sequenced material came from lung tumor tissue. CDR3 nucleotides: TGTGCCAGCATCGCCGACACGGGAGGGGCCGAGCAGTACTTC. Its translation is CASIADTGGAEQYF.